This T cell receptor beta chain stems from a study of T cell repertoires in aging, cancer and after chemotherapy. Study as a whole: Paired samples before and after chemotherapy came from chronic lymphocytic leukemia patients on fludarabine- or bendamustine-based regimens. Some 10 million TCR reads were in the whole dataset. Findings and caveats of the study: Median generation probability rose over the chemotherapy interval in each cancer cohort, suggesting rebound thymic output.

A mixed TRB-A/B primer pool amplified rearranged TRB by multiplex touch-down PCR. TCRdb re-called the multiplex PCR reads through MiXCR, storing one row per CDR3 protein. Among around 530 distinct CDR3 sequences listed, roughly a fifth were seen once. Peripheral blood genomic DNA, not sorted cells or RNA, was the template. This clonotype was observed once. What it binds is not known. The CDR3 runs to 14 residues. V lost 8 bases and J 0 bases, leaving 12 bases between the germline ends. CDR1 is SGHTA, CDR2 FQGTGA, per germline. The rearrangement links TRBV7-3 to TRBJ2-3; D perhaps matches TRBD2 (6 bases). The material sequenced was blood. This clonotype was obtained from a human donor with a blood cancer. The donor label of this sample is uncertain. In DNA, the CDR3 is TGTGCCAGCGGCCCCGCGGGGAGCACAGATACGCAGTATTTT. It specifies CASGPAGSTDTQYF.